A single T cell receptor beta chain is shown here with its context. Germline assignment: CDR1 SGHVS and CDR2 FNYEAQ. V lost 2 bases, J lost 6 bases, and 15 bases stayed unmatched. This CDR3 has 19 amino acids. The sample originates from a study of PD-1 blockade in classical Hodgkin lymphoma. Measured with immunoSEQ multiplex PCR; TCRdb has only the in-frame clones, and not every one. The table lists around 100,000 clones, 75% to 95% of them singletons. Specified time point: cycle 4 day 1 (C4D1), after less than 7 weeks of nivolumab. Autologous stem cell transplantation was followed by relapse in every patient, and brentuximab vedotin exposure varied.

The sequence was obtained from a human donor with classical Hodgkin lymphoma. The genes are TRBV7-6 and TRBJ1-5, with TRBD1 matching 11 bases. This specimen consisted of peripheral blood mononuclear cells (PBMCs), obtained before the fourth cycle of nivolumab. CDR3 amino acids: CASSLHSPAGQGAVQPQHF. As DNA, the CDR3 is TGTGCCAGCAGCTTACACTCCCCCGCTGGACAGGGGGCTGTTCAGCCCCAGCATTTT.